This T cell receptor beta chain was identified during a study of T cells after yellow fever vaccination. V lost 5 bases to trimming and J lost 2 bases, with 13 bases between them. Germline V gene data show CDR1 as WNHNN and CDR2 as SYGVQD (reference sequence). CDR3 length: 14 residues. A single record per CDR3 protein comes from TCRdb applying MiXCR to the 5' RACE reads. This sample has 250,000 or so distinct CDR3 sequences, with 6.9% found just once. The gene calls are TRBV10-1 and TRBJ2-7; possibly TRBD2 for D (6 bases). Sequences were derived from CD4+ T cells sorted from PBMCs, sampled 15 days after the yellow fever booster vaccination. The sequence came from a young man who received the YFV17D yellow fever vaccine. CDR3 in DNA: TGCGCCAGCAGTACCGGGACTCGACCCTACGAGCAGTACTTC. As protein: CASSTGTRPYEQYF.